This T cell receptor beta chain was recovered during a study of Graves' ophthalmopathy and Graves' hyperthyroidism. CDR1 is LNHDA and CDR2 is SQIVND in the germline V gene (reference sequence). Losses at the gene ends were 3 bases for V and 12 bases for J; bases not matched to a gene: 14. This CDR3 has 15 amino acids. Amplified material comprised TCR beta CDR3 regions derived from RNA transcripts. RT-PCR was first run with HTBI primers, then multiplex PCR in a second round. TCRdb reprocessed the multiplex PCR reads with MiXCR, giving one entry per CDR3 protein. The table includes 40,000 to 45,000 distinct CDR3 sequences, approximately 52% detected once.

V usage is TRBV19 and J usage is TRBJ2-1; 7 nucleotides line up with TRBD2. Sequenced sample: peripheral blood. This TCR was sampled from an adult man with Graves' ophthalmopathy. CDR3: CASSINGRPYDGQFF. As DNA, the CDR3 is TGTGCCAGTAGTATTAACGGGAGGCCTTACGATGGGCAGTTCTTC. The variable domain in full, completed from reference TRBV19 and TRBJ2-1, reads DGGITQSPKYLFRKEGQNVTLSCEQNLNHDAMYWYRQDPGQGLRLIYYSQIVNDFQKGDIAEGYSVSREKKESFPLTVTSAQKNPTAFYLCASSINGRPYDGQFFGPGTRLTVL.